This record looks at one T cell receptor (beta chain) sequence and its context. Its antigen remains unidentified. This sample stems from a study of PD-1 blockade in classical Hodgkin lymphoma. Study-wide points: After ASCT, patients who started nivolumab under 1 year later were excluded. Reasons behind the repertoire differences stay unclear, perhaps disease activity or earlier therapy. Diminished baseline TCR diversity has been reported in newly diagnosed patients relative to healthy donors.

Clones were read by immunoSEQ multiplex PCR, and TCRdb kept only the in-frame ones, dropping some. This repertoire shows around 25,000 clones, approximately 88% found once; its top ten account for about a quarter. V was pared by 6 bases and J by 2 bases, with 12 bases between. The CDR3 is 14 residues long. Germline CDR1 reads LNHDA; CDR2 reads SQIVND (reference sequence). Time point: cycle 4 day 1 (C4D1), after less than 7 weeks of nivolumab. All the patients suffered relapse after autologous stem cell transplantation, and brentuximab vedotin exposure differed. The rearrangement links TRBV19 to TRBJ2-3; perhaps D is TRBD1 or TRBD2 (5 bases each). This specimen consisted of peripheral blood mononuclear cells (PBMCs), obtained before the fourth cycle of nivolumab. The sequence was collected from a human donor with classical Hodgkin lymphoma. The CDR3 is CASRRDPNTDTQYF. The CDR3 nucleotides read TGTGCCAGTAGGAGGGACCCAAACACAGATACGCAGTATTTT.